These T cell receptor beta chains were read from a single sample in a study of T cells in Graves' hyperthyroidism and ophthalmopathy. From the multiplex PCR reads, TCRdb called clonotypes with MiXCR, one entry per CDR3 protein. The table records 390,000 or so distinct CDR3 sequences, about 14% of them present only once. Source material: blood. The receptors here all came from a man aged 18 to 30 with Graves' ophthalmopathy. CDR3s include the opening cysteine and the closing phenylalanine or tryptophan. A D gene is named only where the DNA matches it firmly. Size values are once, few and many counts, or a class for expanded clones, and some rows have none.

V gene	clone size	J gene	D gene	CDR3 length	CDR3 protein	CDR3 DNA
TRBV20-1	many	TRBJ2-1	TRBD2	15	CSARDSQRGNNEQFF	TGCAGTGCTAGAGATTCCCAGCGGGGGAACAATGAGCAGTTCTTC
TRBV18	.	TRBJ2-1	.	13	CASSPRSSYEQFF	TGTGCCAGCTCACCACGGAGCTCCTACGAGCAGTTCTTC
TRBV4-2	.	TRBJ2-3	TRBD2	15	CASSQGGLAGDTQYF	TGTGCCAGCAGCCAAGGGGGACTAGCGGGTGATACGCAGTATTTT
TRBV24-1	many	TRBJ2-1	.	15	CATSPGISSYNEQFF	TGTGCCACCAGCCCAGGGATCAGCTCCTACAATGAGCAGTTCTTC
TRBV6-1	many	TRBJ2-7	TRBD1	14	CASNATGAGDEQYF	TGTGCCAGCAATGCGACAGGGGCAGGGGACGAGCAGTACTTC
TRBV11-3	.	TRBJ2-2	.	15	CASSPRVGNTGELFF	TGTGCCAGCAGCCCCAGGGTTGGCAACACCGGGGAGCTGTTTTTT
TRBV6-1	few	TRBJ1-4	.	12	CASRGTDSELFF	TGTGCCAGCAGGGGGACGGACAGCGAACTGTTTTTT
TRBV6-1	.	TRBJ1-2	.	13	CASSEPSLYGCTF	TGTGCCAGCAGTGAACCAAGTCTCTATGGCTGCACCTTC
TRBV6-1	many	TRBJ2-1	.	13	CASRGNGRHEQFF	TGTGCCAGCAGGGGGAATGGACGCCATGAGCAGTTCTTC
TRBV12-3/TRBV12-4	many	TRBJ2-1	TRBD2	16	CASSFMGRERWNEQFF	TGTGCCAGCAGTTTCATGGGGCGGGAGAGGTGGAATGAGCAGTTCTTC
TRBV20-1	many	TRBJ1-2	.	13	CSARVDSAHGYTF	TGCAGTGCTAGAGTTGACAGCGCCCATGGCTACACCTTC
TRBV2	.	TRBJ2-7	.	11	CASGYNYEQYF	TGTGCCAGCGGCTACAACTACGAGCAGTACTTC
TRBV6-9	few	TRBJ2-5	TRBD1	14	CASFVGDRVETQYF	TGCGCCAGCTTCGTGGGAGACAGGGTGGAGACCCAGTACTTC
TRBV6-1	many	TRBJ2-7	.	13	CASSYGATYEQYF	TGTGCCAGCAGTTACGGGGCCACCTACGAGCAGTACTTC
TRBV19	few	TRBJ1-1	.	13	CASSRNGNTEAFF	TGTGCCAGTAGCAGGAACGGGAACACTGAAGCTTTCTTT
TRBV4-1	many	TRBJ2-7	.	13	CASSQVGPWGQYF	TGCGCCAGCAGCCAAGTGGGCCCTTGGGGGCAGTACTTC
TRBV19	.	TRBJ1-2	.	14	CASSSGSPVGGYTF	TGTGCCAGTAGTTCAGGTTCCCCAGTTGGTGGCTACACCTTC
TRBV5-5	.	TRBJ2-7	TRBD2	17	CASSLYSGTSGSYEQYF	TGTGCCAGCAGCTTATACAGCGGGACTAGCGGCTCCTACGAGCAGTACTTC
TRBV6-1	few	TRBJ1-2	TRBD1	14	CASSGRTGSYGYTF	TGTGCCAGCAGTGGGAGGACAGGGAGCTATGGCTACACCTTC
TRBV19	few	TRBJ1-5	.	14	CASSIRGKGQPQHF	TGTGCCAGTAGTATCAGGGGAAAAGGTCAGCCCCAGCATTTT
TRBV7-8	.	TRBJ2-1	.	13	CASSEGLSDEQFF	TGTGCCAGCAGCGAGGGACTGAGCGATGAGCAGTTCTTC
TRBV27	.	TRBJ2-7	TRBD2	16	CASSLQRGGPPGEQYF	TGTGCCAGCAGTTTACAGCGGGGGGGACCCCCTGGCGAGCAGTACTTC
TRBV20-1	.	TRBJ1-1	.	16	CSASEWWGGETKKAFF	TGCAGTGCTAGCGAGTGGTGGGGGGGCGAGACTAAGAAAGCTTTCTTT
TRBV6-1	many	TRBJ2-3	.	13	CASRGTSTDTQYF	TGTGCCAGCAGGGGGACCAGCACAGATACGCAGTATTTT
TRBV30	many	TRBJ1-1	.	14	CAWSVTTGSPEAFF	TGTGCCTGGAGTGTGACAACAGGGAGCCCTGAAGCTTTCTTT
TRBV24-1	.	TRBJ1-2	.	13	CATSDQAEPGYTF	TGTGCCACCAGTGACCAAGCAGAGCCCGGCTACACCTTC
TRBV12-3/TRBV12-4	few	TRBJ2-5	TRBD1	14	CASSPGTEQETQYF	TGTGCCAGCAGTCCCGGGACAGAGCAAGAGACCCAGTACTTC
TRBV5-1	many	TRBJ2-3	TRBD1	16	CASSLETGGETDTQYF	TGCGCCAGCAGCTTGGAGACAGGGGGCGAGACAGATACGCAGTATTTT
TRBV7-7	few	TRBJ2-7	.	13	CASSVGTDYEQYF	TGTGCTAGCAGCGTCGGGACGGACTACGAGCAGTACTTC
TRBV4-1	few	TRBJ2-2	TRBD2	16	CASSQDASGSTGELFF	TGCGCCAGCAGCCAAGATGCTAGCGGGAGCACCGGGGAGCTGTTTTTT
TRBV3-1	few	TRBJ1-4	TRBD1	15	CASSLTDRGEEKLFF	TGTGCCAGCAGCCTAACGGACAGGGGGGAAGAAAAACTGTTTTTT
TRBV27	many	TRBJ2-7	.	12	CASSLSGVEQYF	TGTGCCAGCAGTTTATCAGGGGTCGAGCAGTACTTC
TRBV7-2	many	TRBJ2-3	.	15	CASSFWQGSTDTQYF	TGTGCCAGCAGCTTCTGGCAGGGTAGCACAGATACGCAGTATTTT
TRBV20-1	many	TRBJ1-2	TRBD1	15	CSARGWDRSGYGYTF	TGCAGTGCTAGAGGTTGGGACAGGAGTGGCTATGGCTACACCTTC
TRBV6-6	.	TRBJ1-3	TRBD1	18	CASSYSAPDRGLGNTIYF	TGTGCCAGCAGTTACTCAGCACCGGACAGGGGATTGGGAAACACCATATATTTT
TRBV9	.	TRBJ2-5	TRBD2	16	CASSAGSGRLQETQYF	TGTGCCAGCAGCGCCGGTAGCGGGAGGCTCCAAGAGACCCAGTACTTC
TRBV7-8	many	TRBJ2-3	.	17	CASSLVGSLGSTDTQYF	TGTGCCAGCAGCTTAGTTGGCTCGCTTGGCAGCACAGATACGCAGTATTTT
TRBV5-1	few	TRBJ2-5	TRBD1	15	CASSFIGTVQETQYF	TGCGCCAGCAGCTTTATCGGGACAGTCCAAGAGACCCAGTACTTC